This T cell receptor beta chain was identified during a study of T cell responses to AZD1222 COVID-19 vaccine. Broader study findings: Spike regions recognized by vaccine-associated CD4 TCRs spanned the protein, led by 160-218 and 743-854. Within unmutated variant regions lay the reported targets of nearly half of spike-specific TCRs.

The germline V gene has CDR1 SGHDT and CDR2 YYEEEE. The CDR3 loop spans 14 amino acids. Trimming pared 0 bases from V and 5 bases from J, leaving 11 bases between. Regarding this clone: What it binds is unknown.

TCRdb's table, derived via immunoSEQ multiplex PCR, lists solely in-frame clones and lacks some. The sample consists of some 120,000 clones, 90% to 95% of them appearing once. The V gene is TRBV5-6, the J gene TRBJ2-5; D gene uncertain. This TCR came from an adult in good health. The sample consisted of peripheral blood, taken on day 0 of AZD1222 vaccination. CDR3 nucleotides: TGTGCCAGCAGCTTGGCTTCTAGGTACGAGACCCAGTACTTC. It encodes CASSLASRYETQYF.